The clone carrying this TCR beta chain has only a few counts. The sample originates from a study of CD8 T cells in Susac syndrome. Between the trimmed V and J ends, which lost 3 bases and 2 bases, there was a span of 7 bases. The CDR3 consists of 13 residues. Germline V gene lookup returns CDR1 SNHLY and CDR2 FYNNEI. When the RNA was reverse transcribed, random hexamers were used with an input of 0.5 to 1 ug. TCR beta CDR3 was amplified by immunoSEQ covering 54 Vbeta and 13 Jbeta. Via MiXCR, TCRdb re-called the immunoSEQ multiplex PCR reads, giving one row per CDR3 protein. The sample lists over 200,000 distinct CDR3 sequences; more than 85% were seen once. The study sequenced TCR beta in blood CD8+ and CD4+ T cells.

The genes are TRBV2 and TRBJ1-2, with D tentatively TRBD1 (5 bases). This clonotype originated in a human donor with multiple sclerosis. The sample was CD4+ T cells from PBMCs. CDR3 DNA: TGTGCCAGCAGTGAGTACAGGAACTATGGCTACACCTTC. Translating it yields CASSEYRNYGYTF.